Below are 12 T cell receptor beta chains sequenced from a single sample in a study of metastatic and nonmetastatic thyroid tumors. TCRdb re-processed the PCR reads through MiXCR. The sample carries about 35,000 clones, about 31% recorded once. All patients were untreated before thyroid surgery. The sequencing sample was made of blood. These receptors came from a female donor with papillary thyroid cancer or a benign thyroid nodule (not recorded which). Some clones in this sample may be carry-over from other donors' samples.

This chain connects TRBV10-1 to TRBJ1-2; weak D call: TRBD1 (6 bases). The CDR3 runs 14 residues. Germline loops: CDR1 WNHNN, CDR2 SYGVQD (reference sequence). V lost 5 bases and J lost 3, with 13 bases in between. CDR3 amino acids: CASSPPGQDYGYTF. The CDR3 region has the DNA TGCGCCAGCAGTCCGCCGGGACAAGACTATGGCTACACCTTC.

Here the CDR3 DNA reads TGTGCCAGCAGCCAAGACGAGGACGGGGAGCTGTTTTTT. Its protein is CASSQDEDGELFF. The V and J genes are TRBV4-2 and TRBJ2-2; no clear D. The V gene lost 0 bases and the J gene lost 7 bases, with 6 bases spanning the gap. Germline V gene data show CDR1 as LGHNA and CDR2 as YNFKEQ. This CDR3 contains 13 residues.

This clone was seen ten or more times. The chain couples TRBV6-2 or TRBV6-3 to TRBJ2-1; TRBD2 agrees at 12 bases. V gave up 6 bases and J gave up 7 bases; unmatched junction bases: 10. Germline CDR1 and CDR2: MNHEY and SVGEGT. This CDR3 is built from 16 residues. Here the CDR3 reads CASRLERGLAGNEQFF. CDR3 DNA sequence: TGTGCCAGCAGGCTCGAAAGAGGACTAGCGGGAAATGAGCAGTTCTTC.

This clone has ten or more counts. The chain couples TRBV9 to TRBJ1-5, with D possibly matching TRBD1 (6 bases). This CDR3 region has 15 residues. Germline lookup yields CDR1 SGDLS and CDR2 YYNGEE. Trimming left V 2 bases short and J 0 bases short, with 9 bases between. The CDR3 sequence is CASSVEGHSNQPQHF. CDR3 DNA: TGTGCCAGCAGCGTCGAGGGACATAGCAATCAGCCCCAGCATTTT.

V is TRBV7-2 and J is TRBJ1-1; D gene uncertain. CDR1 is SGHTA, CDR2 FQGNSA, per germline. V lost 6 bases and J 8 bases, leaving 16 bases between the germline ends. CDR3 length equals 13 residues. The chain's CDR3 is CASRLYGEDEAFF. CDR3 DNA sequence: TGTGCCAGCAGGTTATATGGCGAGGACGAAGCTTTCTTT. Combining the CDR3 with reference TRBV7-2 and TRBJ1-1 gives the whole variable domain GAGVSQSPSNKVTEKGKDVELRCDPISGHTALYWYRQSLGQGLEFLIYFQGNSAPDKSGLPSDRFSAERTGGSVSTLTIQRTQQEDSAVYLCASRLYGEDEAFFGQGTRLTVV.

V gene TRBV20-1 combines with J gene TRBJ2-7; D may be TRBD2 (5 bases). CDR1 is DFQATT and CDR2 is SNEGSKA in the germline V gene (reference sequence). The length of the CDR3 is 17 residues. V was pared by 3 bases and J by 1 base, with 22 bases between. The DNA for the CDR3 is TGCAGTGCTAGTCGCTTCCCTCTAGCAAGCCATTCCTACGAGCAGTACTTC. Protein product: CSASRFPLASHSYEQYF.

The sample holds one count of this clone. This chain uses TRBV7-8 with TRBJ2-7, with 11 bases matching TRBD1. The J segment lost 4 bases and the V segment lost 5 bases, leaving 4 bases of the junction unmatched. This CDR3 spans 14 amino acids. Germline values: CDR1 SGHVS, CDR2 FQNEAQ. CDR3 in amino acids: CASSPGTGGYEQYF. CDR3 bases: TGTGCCAGCAGCCCCGGGACAGGGGGATACGAGCAGTACTTC.

This clone appeared a few times. The chain is built from TRBV7-9 and TRBJ1-1; no clear D. The ends were cut back, 9 bases at V and 3 bases at J, with 11 bases in the middle. There are 12 residues in the CDR3. CDR1 and CDR2 from the germline V gene are SEHNR and FQNEAQ (reference sequence). The CDR3 sequence: CASSPVDTEAFF. Written as DNA, the CDR3 is TGTGCCAGTAGCCCAGTCGACACTGAAGCTTTCTTT.

This clone came up a few times. The V call is TRBV6-6, the J call TRBJ2-1; D is uncertain. The V gene lost 3 bases and the J gene lost 9 bases, with 12 bases spanning the gap. The CDR3 extends over 13 amino acids. Germline CDR1 MNHNY, CDR2 SVGAGI (reference sequence). CDR3 region: CASSYRVEVEQFF. In DNA, the CDR3 is TGTGCCAGCAGTTATAGGGTAGAGGTTGAGCAGTTCTTC.

This clone has ten or more counts. This rearrangement joins TRBV9 to TRBJ2-7, with 9 bases fitting TRBD2. This CDR3 contains 14 residues. Losses at the gene ends were 0 bases for V and 6 bases for J; bases not matched to a gene: 4. The germline CDR1 and CDR2 sequences are SGDLS and YYNGEE. CDR3 in DNA: TGTGCCAGCAGCGTAGGCGGGAGGGCCTTCGAGCAGTACTTC. Translating it yields CASSVGGRAFEQYF.

This clone came up a few times. The CDR3 coding sequence is TGTGCCAGCAGTTTATCATTCGGGACAGTACCCACAGATACGCAGTATTTT. Translating it yields CASSLSFGTVPTDTQYF. V usage is TRBV27 and J usage is TRBJ2-3; 7 bases fit TRBD1. Germline values: CDR1 MNHEY, CDR2 SMNVEV (reference sequence). Trimming took 0 bases from V and 2 from J; bases not matched to a gene: 8. This CDR3 region has 17 residues.

This clone was counted between two and nine times. V is TRBV12-3 or TRBV12-4 and J is TRBJ2-7; the match to TRBD2 covers 10 bases. The CDR3 has 14 amino acids. The V gene end was trimmed by 7 bases and the J gene end by 4 bases; junction bases not matched to a gene: 7. The DNA for the CDR3 is TGTGCCAGCAATGAAGCGGGAGGGCCGTACGAGCAGTACTTC. It translates to CASNEAGGPYEQYF.